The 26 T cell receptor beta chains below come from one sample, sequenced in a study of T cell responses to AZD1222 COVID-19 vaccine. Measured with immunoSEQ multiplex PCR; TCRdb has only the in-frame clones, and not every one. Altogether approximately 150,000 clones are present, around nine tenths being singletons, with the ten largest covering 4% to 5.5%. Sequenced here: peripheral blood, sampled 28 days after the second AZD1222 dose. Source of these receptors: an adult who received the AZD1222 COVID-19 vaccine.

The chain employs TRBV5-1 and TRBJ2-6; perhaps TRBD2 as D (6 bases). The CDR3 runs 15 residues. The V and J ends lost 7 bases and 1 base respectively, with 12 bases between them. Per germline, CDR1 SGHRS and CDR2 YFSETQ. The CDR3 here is CASFSGGSGANVLTF. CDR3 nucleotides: TGCGCCAGCTTTAGCGGAGGTTCTGGGGCCAACGTCCTGACTTTC.

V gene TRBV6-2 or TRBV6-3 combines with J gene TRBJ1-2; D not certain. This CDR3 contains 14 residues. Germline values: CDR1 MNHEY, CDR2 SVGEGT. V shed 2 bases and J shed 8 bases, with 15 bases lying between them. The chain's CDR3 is CASSYRATERGYTF. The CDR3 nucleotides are TGTGCCAGCAGTTACCGGGCCACCGAAAGAGGCTACACCTTC.

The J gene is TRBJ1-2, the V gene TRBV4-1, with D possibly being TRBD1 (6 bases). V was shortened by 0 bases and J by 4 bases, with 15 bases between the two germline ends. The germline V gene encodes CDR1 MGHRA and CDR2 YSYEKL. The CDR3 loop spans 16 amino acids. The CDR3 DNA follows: TGCGCCAGCAGCCAAGATGGGGGGTCCAGGGGCTATGGCTACACCTTC. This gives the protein CASSQDGGSRGYGYTF.

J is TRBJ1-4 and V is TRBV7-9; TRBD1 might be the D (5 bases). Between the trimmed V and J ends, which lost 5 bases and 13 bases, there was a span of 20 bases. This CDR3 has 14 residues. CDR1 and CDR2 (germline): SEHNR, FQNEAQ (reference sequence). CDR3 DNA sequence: TGTGCCAGCAGCGACCGGACGGGGGGAGGAGGACTGTTTTTT. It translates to CASSDRTGGGGLFF.

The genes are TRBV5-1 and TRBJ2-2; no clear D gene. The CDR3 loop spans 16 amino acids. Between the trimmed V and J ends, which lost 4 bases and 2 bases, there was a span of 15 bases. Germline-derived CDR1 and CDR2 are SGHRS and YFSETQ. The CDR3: CASSPNIPLNTGELFF. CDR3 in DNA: TGCGCCAGCAGCCCGAATATACCGCTTAACACCGGGGAGCTGTTTTTT.

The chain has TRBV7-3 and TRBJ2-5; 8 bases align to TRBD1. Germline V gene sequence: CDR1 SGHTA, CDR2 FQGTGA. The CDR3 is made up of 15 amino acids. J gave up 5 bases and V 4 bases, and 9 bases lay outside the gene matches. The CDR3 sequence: CASSWGTGAMETQYF. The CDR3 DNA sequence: TGTGCCAGCAGCTGGGGGACAGGAGCGATGGAGACCCAGTACTTC.

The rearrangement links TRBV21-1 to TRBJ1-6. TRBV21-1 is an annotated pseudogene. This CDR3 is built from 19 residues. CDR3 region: CASSKAHQATGPYNSPLHF. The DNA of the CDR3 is TGTGCCAGCAGCAAAGCGCATCAGGCTACGGGGCCCTATAATTCACCCCTCCACTTT.

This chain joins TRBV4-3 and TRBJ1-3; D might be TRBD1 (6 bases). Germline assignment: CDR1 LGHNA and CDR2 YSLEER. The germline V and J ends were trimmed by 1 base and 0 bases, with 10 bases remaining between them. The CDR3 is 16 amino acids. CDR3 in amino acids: CASSQGTARSGNTIYF. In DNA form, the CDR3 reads TGCGCCAGCAGCCAAGGGACAGCCCGCTCTGGAAACACCATATATTTT.

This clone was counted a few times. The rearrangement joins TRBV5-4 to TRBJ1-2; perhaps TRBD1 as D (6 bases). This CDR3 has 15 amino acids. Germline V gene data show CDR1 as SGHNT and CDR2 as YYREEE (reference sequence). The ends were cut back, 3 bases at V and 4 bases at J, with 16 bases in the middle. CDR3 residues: CASSSLTTGIYGYTF. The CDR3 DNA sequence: TGTGCCAGCAGCTCCCTGACAACAGGGATCTATGGCTACACCTTC.

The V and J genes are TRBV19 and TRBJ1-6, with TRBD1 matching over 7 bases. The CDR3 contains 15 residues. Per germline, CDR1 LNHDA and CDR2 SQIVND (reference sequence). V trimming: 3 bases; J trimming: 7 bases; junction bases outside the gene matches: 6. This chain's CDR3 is CASSMDRRANSPLHF. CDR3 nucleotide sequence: TGTGCCAGTAGTATGGACAGGCGGGCCAATTCACCCCTCCACTTT. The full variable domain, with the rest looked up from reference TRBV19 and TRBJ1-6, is DGGITQSPKYLFRKEGQNVTLSCEQNLNHDAMYWYRQDPGQGLRLIYYSQIVNDFQKGDIAEGYSVSREKKESFPLTVTSAQKNPTAFYLCASSMDRRANSPLHFGNGTRLTVT.

The CDR3 sequence: CASSAQGDTEAFF. CDR3 sequence (DNA): TGCGCCAGCAGTGCCCAGGGGGACACTGAAGCTTTCTTT. The chain uses TRBV4-3 and TRBJ1-1; the match to TRBD1 covers 7 bases. The germline V gene has CDR1 LGHNA and CDR2 YSLEER. The trim removed 6 bases at V and 3 bases at J, leaving 4 bases unmatched. CDR3 length: 13 amino acids.

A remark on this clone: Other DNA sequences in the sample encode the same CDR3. CDR3 loop: CASSLGMNTEAFF. DNA for the CDR3: TGTGCCAGCAGCTTAGGTATGAACACTGAAGCTTTCTTT. This chain links TRBV7-8 with TRBJ1-1; D call uncertain. Germline V gives CDR1 SGHVS, CDR2 FQNEAQ. The germline V and J ends were trimmed by 1 base and 0 bases, with 3 bases remaining between them. The CDR3 totals 13 residues.

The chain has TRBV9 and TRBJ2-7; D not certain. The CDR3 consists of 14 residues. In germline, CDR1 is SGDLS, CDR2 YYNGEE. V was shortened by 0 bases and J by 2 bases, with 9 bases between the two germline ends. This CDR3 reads CASSVDFTPYEQYF. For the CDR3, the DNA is TGTGCCAGCAGCGTAGATTTTACCCCCTACGAGCAGTACTTC.

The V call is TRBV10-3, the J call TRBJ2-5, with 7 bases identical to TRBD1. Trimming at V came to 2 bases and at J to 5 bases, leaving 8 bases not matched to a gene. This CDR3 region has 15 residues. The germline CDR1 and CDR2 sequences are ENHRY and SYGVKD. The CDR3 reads CAISEGVGGSETQYF. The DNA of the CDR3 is TGTGCCATCAGTGAGGGTGTAGGGGGCTCCGAGACCCAGTACTTC.

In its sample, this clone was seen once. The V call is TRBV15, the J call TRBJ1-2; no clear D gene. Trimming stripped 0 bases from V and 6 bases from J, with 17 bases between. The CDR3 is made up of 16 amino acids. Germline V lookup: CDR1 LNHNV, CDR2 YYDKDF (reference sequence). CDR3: CATSRDRIGSLDGYTF. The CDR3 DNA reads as TGTGCCACCAGCAGAGACAGGATCGGCTCTTTGGATGGCTACACCTTC.

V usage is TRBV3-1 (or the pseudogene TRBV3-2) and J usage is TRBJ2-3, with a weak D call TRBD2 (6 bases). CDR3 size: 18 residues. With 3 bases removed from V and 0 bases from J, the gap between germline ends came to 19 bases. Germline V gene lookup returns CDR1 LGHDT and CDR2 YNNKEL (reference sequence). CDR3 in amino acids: CASSHSTGDGSSTDTQYF. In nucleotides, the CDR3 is TGTGCCAGCAGCCATTCCACGGGGGACGGATCTAGCACAGATACGCAGTATTTT.

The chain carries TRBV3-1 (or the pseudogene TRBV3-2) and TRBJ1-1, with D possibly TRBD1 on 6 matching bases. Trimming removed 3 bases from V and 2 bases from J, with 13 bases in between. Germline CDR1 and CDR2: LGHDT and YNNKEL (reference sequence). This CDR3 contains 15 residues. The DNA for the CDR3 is TGTGCCAGCAGCCAGTTTTTACAGGGAAACACTGAAGCTTTCTTT. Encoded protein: CASSQFLQGNTEAFF.

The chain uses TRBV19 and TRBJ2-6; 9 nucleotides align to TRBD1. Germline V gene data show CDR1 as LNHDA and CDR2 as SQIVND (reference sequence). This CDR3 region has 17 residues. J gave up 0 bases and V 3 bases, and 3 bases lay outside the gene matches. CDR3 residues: CASSIGTGFSGANVLTF. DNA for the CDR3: TGTGCCAGTAGTATCGGGACAGGGTTCTCTGGGGCCAACGTCCTGACTTTC.

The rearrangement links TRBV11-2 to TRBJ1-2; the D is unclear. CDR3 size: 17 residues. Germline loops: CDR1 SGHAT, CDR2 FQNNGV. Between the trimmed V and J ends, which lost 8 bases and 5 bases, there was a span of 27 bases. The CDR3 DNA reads TGTGCCAGCTACCCTGCGAACAGCCGTTTCGGGTTGTATGGCTACACCTTC. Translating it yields CASYPANSRFGLYGYTF.

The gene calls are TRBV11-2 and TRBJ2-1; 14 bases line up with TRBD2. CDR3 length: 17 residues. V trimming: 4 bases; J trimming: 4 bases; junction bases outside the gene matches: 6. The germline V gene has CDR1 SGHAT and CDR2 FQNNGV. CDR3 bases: TGTGCCAGCAGCTCGACTAGCGGGGGGGCCGCTTACAATGAGCAGTTCTTC. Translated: CASSSTSGGAAYNEQFF.

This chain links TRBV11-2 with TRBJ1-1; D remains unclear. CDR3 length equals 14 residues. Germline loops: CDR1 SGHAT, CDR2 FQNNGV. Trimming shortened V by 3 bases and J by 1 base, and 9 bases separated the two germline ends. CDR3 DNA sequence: TGTGCCAGCAGCTTTGACCGGGAGAACACTGAAGCTTTCTTT. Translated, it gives CASSFDRENTEAFF. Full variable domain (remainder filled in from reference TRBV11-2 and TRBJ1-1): EAGVAQSPRYKIIEKRQSVAFWCNPISGHATLYWYQQILGQGPKLLIQFQNNGVVDDSQLPKDRFSAERLKGVDSTLKIQPAKLEDSAVYLCASSFDRENTEAFFGQGTRLTVV.

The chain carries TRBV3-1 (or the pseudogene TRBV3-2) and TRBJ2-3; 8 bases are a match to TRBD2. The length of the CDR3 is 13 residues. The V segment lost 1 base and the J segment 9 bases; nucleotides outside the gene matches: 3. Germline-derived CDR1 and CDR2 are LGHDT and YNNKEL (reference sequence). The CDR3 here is CASSQAGRGTQYF. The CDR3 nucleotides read TGTGCCAGCAGCCAAGCCGGGAGGGGAACGCAGTATTTT.

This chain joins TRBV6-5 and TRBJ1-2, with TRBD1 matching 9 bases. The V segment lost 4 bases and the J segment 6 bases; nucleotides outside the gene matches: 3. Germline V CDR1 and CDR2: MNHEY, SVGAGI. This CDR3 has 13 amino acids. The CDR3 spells CASSWTGENGYTF. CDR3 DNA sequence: TGTGCCAGCAGTTGGACAGGGGAAAATGGCTACACCTTC.

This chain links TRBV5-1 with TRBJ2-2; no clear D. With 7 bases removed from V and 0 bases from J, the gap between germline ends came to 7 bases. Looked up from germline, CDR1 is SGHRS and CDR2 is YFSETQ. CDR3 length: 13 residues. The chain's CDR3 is CASEFPNTGELFF. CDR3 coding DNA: TGCGCCAGCGAGTTTCCGAACACCGGGGAGCTGTTTTTT.

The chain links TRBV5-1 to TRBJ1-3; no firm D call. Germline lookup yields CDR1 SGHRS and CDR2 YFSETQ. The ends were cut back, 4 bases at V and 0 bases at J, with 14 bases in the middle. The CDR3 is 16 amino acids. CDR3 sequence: CASSPEGRPSGNTIYF. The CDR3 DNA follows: TGCGCCAGCAGCCCCGAAGGACGGCCCTCTGGAAACACCATATATTTT.

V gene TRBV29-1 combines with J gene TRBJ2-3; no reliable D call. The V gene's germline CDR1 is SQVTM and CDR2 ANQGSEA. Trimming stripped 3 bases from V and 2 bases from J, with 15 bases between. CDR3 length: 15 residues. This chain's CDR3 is CSVDTTALATDTQYF. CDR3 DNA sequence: TGCAGCGTTGATACAACCGCCTTGGCCACAGATACGCAGTATTTT.